The present T cell receptor beta chain was sequenced within a study of response to subunit inactivated influenza vaccine. TCRdb recomputed calls from the RT-PCR reads with MiXCR, one row per CDR3 protein. The table shows 150,000 to 200,000 distinct CDR3 sequences, with approximately 12% occurring only once. V gave up 2 bases and J gave up 3 bases; unmatched junction bases: 2. Germline CDR1 SGHTA, CDR2 FQGNSA. There are 15 residues in the CDR3. This sample was shared with a second study, whose subject was T cells expressing NK-cell markers. As reported in that work: With UMIs, 5'RACE template switching was used to make TCR beta cDNA. Sorted CD3+CD56+NKG2C+, CD3+CD56+NKG2C- and CD3+CD56-NKG2C+ T cells provided the TCR beta repertoires. Of the CD8+ T cell pool in about six donors, about 1.0-8% was accounted for by dominant NKG2C+ clonotypes. These clonotypes also led the CD3+CD56-NKG2C+ fraction in a few donors. Clones of NKG2C+ T cells that had expanded were of unclear HCMV specificity.

The clonotype comes from a man aged 45-65 years who received an inactivated influenza vaccine. The sample was CD8+ T cells sorted from PBMCs, taken 11 to 12 days after vaccination. The chain joins TRBV7-2 to TRBJ2-7, with 12 bases lining up with TRBD2. CDR3 bases: TGTGCCAGCAGCTTACGGACTAGCGGGGTCTACGAGCAGTACTTC. Amino acid sequence: CASSLRTSGVYEQYF.